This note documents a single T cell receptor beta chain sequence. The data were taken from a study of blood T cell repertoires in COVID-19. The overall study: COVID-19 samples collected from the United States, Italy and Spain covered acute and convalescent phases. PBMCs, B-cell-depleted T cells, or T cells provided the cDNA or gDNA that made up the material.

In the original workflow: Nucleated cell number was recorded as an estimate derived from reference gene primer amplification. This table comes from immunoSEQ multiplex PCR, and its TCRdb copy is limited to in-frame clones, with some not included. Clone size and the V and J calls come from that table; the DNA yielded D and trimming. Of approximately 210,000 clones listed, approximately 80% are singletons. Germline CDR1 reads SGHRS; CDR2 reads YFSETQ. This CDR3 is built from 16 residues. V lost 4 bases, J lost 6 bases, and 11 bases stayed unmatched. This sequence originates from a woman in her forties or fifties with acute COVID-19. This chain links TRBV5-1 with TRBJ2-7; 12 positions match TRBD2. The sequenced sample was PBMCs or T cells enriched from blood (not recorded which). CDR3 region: CASSLSSSGGALEQYF. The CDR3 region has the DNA TGCGCCAGCAGCCTCAGCTCTAGCGGGGGGGCCCTCGAGCAGTACTTC.